This T cell receptor (beta chain) was retrieved from a study of cytomegalovirus exposure and HLA in healthy donors. This PCR relied on a set of 60 Vbeta primers and 13 Jbeta primers. Sequencing used immunoSEQ multiplex PCR; TCRdb keeps in-frame clones, though not all of them. The sample shows some 140,000 clones, about three quarters of them seen only once. The receptor comes from a woman aged 35 to 49 in good health and CMV-seronegative. The sequenced sample was PBMCs.

The CDR3 is CATGTPGNTEAFF. The DNA of the CDR3 is TGTGCCACGGGGACACCAGGTAACACTGAAGCTTTCTTT. V is TRBV7-9 and J is TRBJ1-1; possibly TRBD1 for D (6 bases). The CDR3 has 13 amino acids. CDR1 is SEHNR, CDR2 FQNEAQ, per germline (reference sequence). V was pared by 10 bases and J by 2 bases, with 14 bases between.